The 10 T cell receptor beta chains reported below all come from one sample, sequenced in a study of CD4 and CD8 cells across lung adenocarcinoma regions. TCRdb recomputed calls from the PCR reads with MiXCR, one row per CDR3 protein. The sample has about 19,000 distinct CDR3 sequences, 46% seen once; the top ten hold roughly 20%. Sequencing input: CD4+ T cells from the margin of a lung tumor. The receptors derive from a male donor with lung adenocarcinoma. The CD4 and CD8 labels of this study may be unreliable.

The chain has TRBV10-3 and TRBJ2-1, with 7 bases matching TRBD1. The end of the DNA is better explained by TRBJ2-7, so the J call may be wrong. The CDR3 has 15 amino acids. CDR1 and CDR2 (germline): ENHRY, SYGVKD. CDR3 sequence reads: CAAGIGDSDQDTQYF. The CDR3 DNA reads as TGTGCCGCGGGTATCGGGGACAGTGACCAAGATACGCAGTACTTC.

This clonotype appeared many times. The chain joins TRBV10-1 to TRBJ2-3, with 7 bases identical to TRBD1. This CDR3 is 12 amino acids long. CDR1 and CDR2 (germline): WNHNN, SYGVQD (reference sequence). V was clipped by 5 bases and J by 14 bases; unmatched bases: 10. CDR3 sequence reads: CASSRTGQVLYF. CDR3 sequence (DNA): TGCGCCAGCAGTCGGACTGGACAGGTGTTGTATTTT.

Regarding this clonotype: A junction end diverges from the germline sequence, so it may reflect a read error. CDR3 coding DNA: TGTGCCAGCAGTGCAGGGACCAGCGATAAGCAGTATTTC. Its translation is CASSAGTSDKQYF. The gene calls are TRBV6-1 and TRBJ2-3; the D gene could be TRBD1 or TRBD2 (5 bases each). The CDR3 length is 13 residues. Germline assignment: CDR1 MNHNS and CDR2 SASEGT.

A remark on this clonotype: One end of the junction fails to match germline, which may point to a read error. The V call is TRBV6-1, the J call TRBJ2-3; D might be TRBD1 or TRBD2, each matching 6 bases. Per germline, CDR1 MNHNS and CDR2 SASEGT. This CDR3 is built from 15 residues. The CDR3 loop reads CAGGIGGRLVDTQYF. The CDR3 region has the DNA TGTGCCGGCGGTATCGGGGGCCGCCTCGTAGATACGCAGTATTTC.

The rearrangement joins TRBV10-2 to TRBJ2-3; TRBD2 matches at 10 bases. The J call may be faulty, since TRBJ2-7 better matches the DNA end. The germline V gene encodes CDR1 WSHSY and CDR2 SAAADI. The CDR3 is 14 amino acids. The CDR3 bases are TGCGCGGGCAGCGGGGGGGCAGGGGCAGAGACGCAGTACTTC. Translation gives CAGSGGAGAETQYF.

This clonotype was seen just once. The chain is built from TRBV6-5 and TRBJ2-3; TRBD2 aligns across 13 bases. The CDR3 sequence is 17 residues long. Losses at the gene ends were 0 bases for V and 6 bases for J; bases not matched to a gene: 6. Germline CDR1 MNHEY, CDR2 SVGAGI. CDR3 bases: TGTGCCAGCAGTTACTCGGGACTAGCGGGGCCCCGGGATACGCAGTATTTT. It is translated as CASSYSGLAGPRDTQYF.

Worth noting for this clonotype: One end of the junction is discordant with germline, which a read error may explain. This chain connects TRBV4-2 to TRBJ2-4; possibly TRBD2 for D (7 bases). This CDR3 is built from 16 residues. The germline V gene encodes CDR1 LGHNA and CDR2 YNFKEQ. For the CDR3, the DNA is TGTGCGAGCAGCCTCGCGGGGGCGTGCGCCAAAAATACGCAGTACTTC. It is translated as CASSLAGACAKNTQYF.

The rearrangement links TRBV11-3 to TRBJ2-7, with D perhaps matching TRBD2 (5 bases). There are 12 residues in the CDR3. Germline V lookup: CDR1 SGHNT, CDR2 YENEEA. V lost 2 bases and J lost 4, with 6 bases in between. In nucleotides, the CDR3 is TGTGCCAGCAGCTTATCGGGGTACGAGCAGTACTTC. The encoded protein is CASSLSGYEQYF.

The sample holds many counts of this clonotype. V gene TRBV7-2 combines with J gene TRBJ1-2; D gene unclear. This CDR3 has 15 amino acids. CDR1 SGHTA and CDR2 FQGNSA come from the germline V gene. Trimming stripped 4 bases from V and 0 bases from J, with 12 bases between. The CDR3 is CASSSYLESNYGYTF. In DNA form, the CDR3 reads TGTGCCAGCAGCTCGTACTTGGAGTCTAACTATGGCTACACCTTC.

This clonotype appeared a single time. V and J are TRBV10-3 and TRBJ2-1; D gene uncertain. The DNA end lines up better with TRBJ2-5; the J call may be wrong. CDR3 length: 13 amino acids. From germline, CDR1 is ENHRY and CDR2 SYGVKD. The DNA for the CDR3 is TGTGCCATCAGTGAGTCAAGGTTGGAGACCCAGTACTTC. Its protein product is CAISESRLETQYF.